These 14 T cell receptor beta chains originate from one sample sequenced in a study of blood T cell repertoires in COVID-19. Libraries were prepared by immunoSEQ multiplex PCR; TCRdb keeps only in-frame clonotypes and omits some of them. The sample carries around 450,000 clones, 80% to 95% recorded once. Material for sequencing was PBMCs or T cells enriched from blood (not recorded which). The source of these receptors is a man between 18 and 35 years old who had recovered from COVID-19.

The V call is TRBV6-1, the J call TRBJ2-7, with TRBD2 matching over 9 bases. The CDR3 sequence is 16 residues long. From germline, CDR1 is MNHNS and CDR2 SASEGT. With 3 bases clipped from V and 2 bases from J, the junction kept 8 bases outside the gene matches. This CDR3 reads CASSDLLAGLTYEQYF. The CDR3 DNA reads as TGTGCCAGCAGTGACCTCCTAGCGGGATTAACCTACGAGCAGTACTTC.

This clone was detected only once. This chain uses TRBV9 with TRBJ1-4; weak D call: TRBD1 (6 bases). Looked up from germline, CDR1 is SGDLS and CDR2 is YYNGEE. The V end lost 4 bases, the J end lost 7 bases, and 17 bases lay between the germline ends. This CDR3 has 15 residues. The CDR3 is CASSLQGSFGEKLFF. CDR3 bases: TGTGCCAGCAGCCTACAGGGTAGTTTTGGTGAAAAACTGTTTTTT.

DNA of the CDR3: TGTGCCAGCAGCTCACTGCCATTGGCACGGGGCACAGATACGCAGTATTTT. It yields the protein CASSSLPLARGTDTQYF. The chain recombines TRBV7-3 with TRBJ2-3; D uncertain. CDR1 and CDR2 (germline): SGHTA, FQGTGA. Trimming removed 4 bases at V and 1 base at J, with 18 bases between. There are 17 residues in the CDR3.

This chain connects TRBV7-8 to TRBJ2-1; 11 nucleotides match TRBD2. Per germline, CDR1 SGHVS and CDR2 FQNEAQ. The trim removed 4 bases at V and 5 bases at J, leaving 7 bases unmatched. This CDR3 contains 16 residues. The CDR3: CASSSPLAGGNNEQFF. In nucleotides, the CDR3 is TGTGCCAGCAGCTCTCCGCTAGCGGGGGGAAACAATGAGCAGTTCTTC. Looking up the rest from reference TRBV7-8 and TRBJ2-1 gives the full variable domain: GAGVSQSPRYKVAKRGQDVALRCDPISGHVSLFWYQQALGQGPEFLTYFQNEAQLDKSGLPSDRFFAERPEGSVSTLKIQRTQQEDSAVYLCASSSPLAGGNNEQFFGPGTRLTVL.

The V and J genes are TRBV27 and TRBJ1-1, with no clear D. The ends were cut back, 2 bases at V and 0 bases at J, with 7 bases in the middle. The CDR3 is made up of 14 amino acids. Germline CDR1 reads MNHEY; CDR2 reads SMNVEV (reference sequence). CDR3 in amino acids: CASSLAGVNTEAFF. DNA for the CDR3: TGTGCCAGCAGTTTAGCCGGGGTGAACACTGAAGCTTTCTTT.

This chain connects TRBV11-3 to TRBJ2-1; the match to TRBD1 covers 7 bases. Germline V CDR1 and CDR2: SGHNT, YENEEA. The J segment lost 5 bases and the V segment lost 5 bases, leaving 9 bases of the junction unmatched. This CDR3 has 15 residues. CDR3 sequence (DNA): TGTGCCAGCAGCCTTTCCGGGACAGCGAACAATGAGCAGTTCTTC. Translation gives CASSLSGTANNEQFF.

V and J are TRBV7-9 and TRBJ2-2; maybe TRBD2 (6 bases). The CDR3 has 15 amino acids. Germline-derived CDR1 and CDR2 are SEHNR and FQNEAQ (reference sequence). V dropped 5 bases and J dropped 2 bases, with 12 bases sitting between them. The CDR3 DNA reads TGTGCCAGCAGCGCGGGACCCCGTAACACCGGGGAGCTGTTTTTT. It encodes CASSAGPRNTGELFF.

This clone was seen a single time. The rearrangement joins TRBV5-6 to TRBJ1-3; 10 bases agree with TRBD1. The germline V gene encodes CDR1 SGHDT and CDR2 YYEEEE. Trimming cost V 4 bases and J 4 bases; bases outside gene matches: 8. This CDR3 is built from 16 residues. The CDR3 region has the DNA TGTGCCAGCAGCCGAGGACAGGGGGTAAAGGGAAACACCATATATTTT. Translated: CASSRGQGVKGNTIYF.

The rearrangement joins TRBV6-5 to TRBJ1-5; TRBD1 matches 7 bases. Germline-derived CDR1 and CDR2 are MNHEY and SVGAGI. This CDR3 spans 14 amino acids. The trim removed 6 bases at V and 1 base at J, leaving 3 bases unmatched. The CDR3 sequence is CASRGQVSNQPQHF. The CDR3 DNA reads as TGTGCCAGCAGAGGACAGGTGAGCAATCAGCCCCAGCATTTT.

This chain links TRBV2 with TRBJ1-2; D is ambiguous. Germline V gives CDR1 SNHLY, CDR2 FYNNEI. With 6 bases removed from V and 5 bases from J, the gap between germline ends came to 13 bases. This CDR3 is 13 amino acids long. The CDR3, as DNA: TGTGCCAGCAGGGTAGACACCCCATATGGCTACACCTTC. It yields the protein CASRVDTPYGYTF.

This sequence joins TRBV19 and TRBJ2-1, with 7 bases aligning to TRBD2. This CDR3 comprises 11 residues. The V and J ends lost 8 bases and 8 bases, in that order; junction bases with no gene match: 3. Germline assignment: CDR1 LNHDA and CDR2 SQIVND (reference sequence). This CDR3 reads CASRGGDEQFF. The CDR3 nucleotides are TGTGCCAGTCGCGGGGGTGATGAGCAGTTCTTC.

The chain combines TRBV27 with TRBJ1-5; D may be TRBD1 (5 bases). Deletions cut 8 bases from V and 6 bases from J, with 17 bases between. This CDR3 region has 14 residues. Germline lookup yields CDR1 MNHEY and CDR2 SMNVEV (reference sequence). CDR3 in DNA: TGTGCCAGCGCTATTCGCAGGGATATTCAGCCCCAGCATTTT. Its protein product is CASAIRRDIQPQHF.

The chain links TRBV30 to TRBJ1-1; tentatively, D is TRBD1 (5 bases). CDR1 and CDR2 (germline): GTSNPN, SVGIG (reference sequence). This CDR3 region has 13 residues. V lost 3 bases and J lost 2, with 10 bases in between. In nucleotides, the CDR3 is TGTGCCTGGAGCGGACACACAAACACTGAAGCTTTCTTT. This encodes CAWSGHTNTEAFF.

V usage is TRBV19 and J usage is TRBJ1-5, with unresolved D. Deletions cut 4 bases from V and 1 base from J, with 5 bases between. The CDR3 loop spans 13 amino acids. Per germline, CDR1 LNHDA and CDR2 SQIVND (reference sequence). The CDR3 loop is CASSTQSNQPQHF. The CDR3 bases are TGTGCCAGTAGTACCCAAAGCAATCAGCCCCAGCATTTT.